A selection of T cell receptor beta chains follows, all from one sample in a study of identical twins. MiXCR, run by TCRdb on the 5' RACE reads, gives a single entry per CDR3 protein. There are about 520,000 distinct CDR3 sequences in the sample; roughly 21% occur only once, and 0.8% to 1% lies in the top ten. These records were also assigned to another study, of T cells expressing NK-cell markers.

Sequencing was carried out using CD4+ T cells sorted from blood. These receptors all stem from a woman younger than 35 in good health. The CDR3 runs from the conserved cysteine through the conserved F or W. Fields, in order: D gene, J gene, clone size, V gene, CDR3 DNA, CDR3 protein. The D gene is left open where the match is weak. Size values are once, few and many counts, or a class for expanded clones, and some rows have none.

>-|TRBJ2-2|many|TRBV5-1
TGCGCCAGCAGCTTACCCGGGGAGCTGTTTTTT
CASSLPGELFF
>-|TRBJ1-2|-|TRBV5-1
TGCGCCAGCAGCACTGAACTTTGGATGGGCTACACCTTC
CASSTELWMGYTF
>-|TRBJ1-5|-|TRBV29-1
TGCAGCGTTGCGTGGCCCAATCAGCCCCAGCATTTT
CSVAWPNQPQHF
>TRBD2|TRBJ2-5|-|TRBV18
TGTGCCAGCTCACCAACGGGACTAGCGGGAGAGGGGACCCAGTACTTC
CASSPTGLAGEGTQYF
>-|TRBJ2-7|-|TRBV29-1
TGCAGCGTTGTGAGACCGGGACAAGTTTCCTACGAGCAGTACTTC
CSVVRPGQVSYEQYF
>-|TRBJ2-3|-|TRBV20-1
TGCAGTGCTAGTGCCCTAGACCACACAGATACGCAGTATTTT
CSASALDHTDTQYF
>TRBD2|TRBJ2-3|many|TRBV5-1
TGCGCCAGTCAACGAGTAAGCGGGGGGTCTAGCACAGATACGCAGTATTTT
CASQRVSGGSSTDTQYF
>-|TRBJ2-4|few|TRBV12-3/TRBV12-4
TGTGCCAGCAGCGGCACCGGGACTTCTCTAGCCAAAAACATTCAGTACTTC
CASSGTGTSLAKNIQYF
>TRBD1|TRBJ1-1|few|TRBV5-1
TGCGCCAGCAGCGACAACAGGGGAGGGACTGAAGCTTTCTTT
CASSDNRGGTEAFF
>-|TRBJ2-3|-|TRBV7-9
TGTGCCAGCAGCCCAACTCAAAGGACCAGCACAGATACGCAGTATTTT
CASSPTQRTSTDTQYF
>-|TRBJ1-5|-|TRBV4-2
TGTGCCAGCAGCCAAGAGTTGTTGGATCAGCCCCAGCATTTT
CASSQELLDQPQHF
>-|TRBJ1-2|-|TRBV20-1
TGCAGTGCTAGGGGCGTATCTGAGCATGGCTACACCTTC
CSARGVSEHGYTF
>-|TRBJ2-7|-|TRBV5-1
TGCGCCAGCAGCTTGTACTCCCAGGGAGTCAGCGAGCAGTACTTC
CASSLYSQGVSEQYF
>-|TRBJ1-1|-|TRBV20-1
TGCAGTGCTAGAGACTCGAGGGCCGGGACGCAAGTCCGAGCTTTCTTT
CSARDSRAGTQVRAFF
>-|TRBJ2-3|many|TRBV7-2
TGTGCCAGCAGCTTGGTCCCTGACCCAAGCACAGATACGCAGTATTTT
CASSLVPDPSTDTQYF
>-|TRBJ2-7|-|TRBV12-3/TRBV12-4
TGTGCCAGCAGTTGGACAGCCTACGAGCAGTACTTC
CASSWTAYEQYF
>-|TRBJ2-1|few|TRBV7-9
TGTGCCAGCAACCCAGGGGCCGCGCATGAGCAGTTCTTC
CASNPGAAHEQFF
>TRBD2|TRBJ2-1|few|TRBV6-5
TGTGCCAGCAGTTTCCGCGGACTAGCCGCCAATGAGCAGTTCTTC
CASSFRGLAANEQFF
>TRBD1|TRBJ2-3|-|TRBV25-1
TGTGCCAGCAGTGAATCGAACAGGGGGTCGGCGACAGATACGCAGTATTTT
CASSESNRGSATDTQYF
>-|TRBJ2-7|few|TRBV20-1
TGCAGTGCTCGTCGGGTAGACTACGAGCAGTACTTC
CSARRVDYEQYF
>-|TRBJ2-7|-|TRBV2
TGTGCCAGCAGTGTTCAAGACTCCTACGAGCAGTACTTC
CASSVQDSYEQYF
>-|TRBJ2-2|few|TRBV20-1
TGCAGTGCAACGGCGGCGGTGAACACCGGGGAGCTGTTTTTT
CSATAAVNTGELFF
>-|TRBJ1-2|few|TRBV27
TGTGCCAGCAGTTTATCAGGGTACTATGGCTACACCTTC
CASSLSGYYGYTF
>-|TRBJ2-3|few|TRBV4-2
TGTGCCAGCAGGCCGGGAGTTTTGACAGATACGCAGTATTTT
CASRPGVLTDTQYF
>TRBD1|TRBJ2-7|many|TRBV4-2
TGTGCCAGCAGCCAAGTCGGGACAGGGGGCGGCGAGCAGTACTTC
CASSQVGTGGGEQYF
>-|TRBJ2-3|-|TRBV10-3
TGTGCCATCAGTGAGTCGGGCCTAGGGAGGCGGACGCAGTATTTT
CAISESGLGRRTQYF
>-|TRBJ2-7|many|TRBV29-1
TGCAGCGTCGCTGCAGGGGCGGAGGAACTCTACGAGCAGTACTTC
CSVAAGAEELYEQYF
>TRBD2|TRBJ2-1|few|TRBV20-1
TGCAGTCCGGCCAGAGCGGGAGGGAATGAGCAGTTCTTC
CSPARAGGNEQFF
>TRBD2|TRBJ2-5|few|TRBV6-5
TGTGCCAGCAGTTACTTTAGCGGGAGGGGGGAGACCCAGTACTTC
CASSYFSGRGETQYF
>-|TRBJ2-7|-|TRBV20-1
TGCAGTGCTAGTTCTGGGTCAAGTCAGGACGAGCAGTACTTC
CSASSGSSQDEQYF
>-|TRBJ1-5|-|TRBV20-1
TGCAGTGCTAGACAGGACAATCAGCCCCAGCATTTT
CSARQDNQPQHF
>-|TRBJ2-1|-|TRBV6-2/TRBV6-3
TGTGCCAGCAAAGGGGGGAGCTCCTACAATGAGCAGTTCTTC
CASKGGSSYNEQFF
>-|TRBJ2-3|-|TRBV7-2
TGTGCCAGCAGCCCCGGGACCGGGAGCACAGATACGCAGTATTTT
CASSPGTGSTDTQYF
>TRBD2|TRBJ2-3|few|TRBV5-1
TGCGCCAGCAGCTTGACGGGGGGGGGCACAGATACGCAGTATTTT
CASSLTGGGTDTQYF
>-|TRBJ2-7|few|TRBV5-1
TGCGCCAGCAGCCTAAACAGGGAAGGCTACGAGCAGTACTTC
CASSLNREGYEQYF
>-|TRBJ2-7|once|TRBV3-1
TGTGCCAGCAGCGCGCAGGGGATTGCCTACGAGCAGTACTTC
CASSAQGIAYEQYF
>-|TRBJ2-4|-|TRBV20-1
TGCAGTGCTAGAGTAAGCGGCAGCAGGGCCAAAAACATTCAGTACTTC
CSARVSGSRAKNIQYF
>TRBD2|TRBJ2-1|-|TRBV19
TGTGCCAGTCAGGTTAGCGGGGACGTCTCCTACAATGAGCAGTTCTTC
CASQVSGDVSYNEQFF
>TRBD2|TRBJ2-7|-|TRBV12-3/TRBV12-4
TGTGCCAGCAGTCCCGGACTAGCGGGAGGCGAACACGAGCAGTACTTC
CASSPGLAGGEHEQYF
>TRBD2|TRBJ2-1|-|TRBV27
TGTGCCAGCAGGCCGGGACTAGCGACCTACAATGAGCAGTTCTTC
CASRPGLATYNEQFF
>TRBD1|TRBJ1-2|-|TRBV5-6
TGTGCCAGCAGCCTTTCAGGGGGGAGGTATGGCTACACCTTC
CASSLSGGRYGYTF
>-|TRBJ2-3|-|TRBV2
TGTGCCAGCAGTGACAGGATCACAGATACGCAGTATTTT
CASSDRITDTQYF
>-|TRBJ1-2|few|TRBV20-1
TGCAGTGCTGGAGGACAGCTGTACTATGGCTACACCTTC
CSAGGQLYYGYTF
>-|TRBJ1-1|-|TRBV11-3
TGTGCCAGCAGCCACGTAGGTGAAGCTTTCTTT
CASSHVGEAFF
>-|TRBJ2-3|few|TRBV12-3/TRBV12-4
TGTGCCAGCAGGCGATGGACCGGTACAGATACGCAGTATTTT
CASRRWTGTDTQYF